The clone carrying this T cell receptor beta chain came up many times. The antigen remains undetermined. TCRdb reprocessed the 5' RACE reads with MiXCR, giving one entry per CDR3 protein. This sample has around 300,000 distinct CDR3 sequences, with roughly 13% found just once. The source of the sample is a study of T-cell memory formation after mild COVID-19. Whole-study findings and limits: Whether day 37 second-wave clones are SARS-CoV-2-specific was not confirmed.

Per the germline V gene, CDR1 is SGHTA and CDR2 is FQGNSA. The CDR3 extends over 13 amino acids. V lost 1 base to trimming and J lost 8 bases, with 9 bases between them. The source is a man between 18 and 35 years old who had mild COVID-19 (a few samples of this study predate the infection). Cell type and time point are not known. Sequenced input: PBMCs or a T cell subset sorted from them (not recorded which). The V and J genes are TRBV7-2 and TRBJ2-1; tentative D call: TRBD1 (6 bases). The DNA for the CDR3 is TGTGCCAGCAGCTTAGGCAGGGGCCATGAGCAGTTCTTC. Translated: CASSLGRGHEQFF.